These 9 T cell receptor beta chains originate from one sample sequenced in a study of regulatory T cells in long-lasting Graves disease. Noted time point: newly diagnosed GD, antithyroid drugs for less than 3 months. The TCR library was prepared using RNA isolated from PBMCs. Building the TCR beta libraries relied on iRepertoire HTBI primers, and CDR3 regions underwent Arm-PCR. Each CDR3 protein gets one entry after TCRdb re-called the multiplex PCR reads with MiXCR. The sample yields over 350,000 distinct CDR3 sequences, approximately 14% seen once. These data also formed part of another study, on T cells in Graves' hyperthyroidism and ophthalmopathy.

Sequences were derived from peripheral blood mononuclear cells (PBMCs), sampled at new diagnosis, from a patient treated with antithyroid drugs. These receptors came from a woman between 50 and 59 years old with Graves disease.

This clonotype came up many times. J is TRBJ2-7 and V is TRBV6-1; TRBD2 agrees at 11 bases. The V and J ends lost 7 bases and 2 bases, in that order; junction bases with no gene match: 7. The CDR3 is 15 residues long. Germline V gene sequence: CDR1 MNHNS, CDR2 SASEGT. The CDR3 DNA reads as TGTGCCAGCAAGACCGGGACTAGCGGAACCTACGAGCAGTACTTC. Its translation is CASKTGTSGTYEQYF.

This chain connects TRBV12-3 or TRBV12-4 to TRBJ2-1; tentatively, D is TRBD1 (5 bases). The DNA end is a closer match to TRBJ2-5, so the J assignment may be wrong. CDR3 length: 14 residues. The CDR3 bases are TGTGCCAGCAGTTTAGTTCGCAGGGTTGAGACCCAGTACTTC. Its protein product is CASSLVRRVETQYF.

A single count supports this clonotype. The chain combines TRBV6-1 with TRBJ1-2, with D possibly matching TRBD1 (6 bases). CDR3 length equals 15 residues. The germline CDR1 and CDR2 sequences are MNHNS and SASEGT. The V gene lost 0 bases and the J gene lost 8 bases, with 16 bases spanning the gap. CDR3 DNA sequence: TGTGCCAGCAGTGAAGCGCTTGGCAGGGGCAAGGGCTACACCTTC. Protein: CASSEALGRGKGYTF.

This clonotype was found many times. This sequence joins TRBV28 and TRBJ1-2; D is possibly TRBD1 (6 bases). The V gene lost 5 bases and the J gene lost 2 bases, with 18 bases spanning the gap. The CDR3 spans 16 residues. Germline CDR1 and CDR2: MDHEN and SYDVKM. The CDR3 loop is CASSPPLRQANYGYTF. The CDR3 DNA reads TGTGCCAGCAGTCCCCCGCTGCGACAGGCAAACTATGGCTACACCTTC.

The gene calls are TRBV10-3 and TRBJ1-1, with D possibly being TRBD1 (5 bases). V was trimmed by 3 bases and J by 5 bases, leaving 7 bases between them. Germline V gene lookup returns CDR1 ENHRY and CDR2 SYGVKD. The CDR3 covers 12 residues. CDR3 DNA sequence: TGTGCCATCAGTGATAGGGGTACTGAAGCTTTCTTT. Protein: CAISDRGTEAFF.

This clonotype occurred many times. The chain recombines TRBV29-1 with TRBJ1-3; D gene uncertain. The germline CDR1 and CDR2 sequences are SQVTM and ANQGSEA. Trimming cost V 7 bases and J 1 base, with 14 bases left between them. This CDR3 comprises 14 residues. The CDR3 nucleotides are TGCAGCGCCCGAGACGGAACTTCTGGAAACACCATATATTTT. Amino acid sequence: CSARDGTSGNTIYF. Together with reference TRBV29-1 and TRBJ1-3, the CDR3 gives the full variable domain: SAVISQKPSRDICQRGTSLTIQCQVDSQVTMMFWYRQQPGQSLTLIATANQGSEATYESGFVIDKFPISRPNLTFSTLTVSNMSPEDSSIYLCSARDGTSGNTIYFGEGSWLTVV.

The sample holds many counts of this clonotype. CDR3 sequence: CASSSGPDQPQHF. CDR3 sequence (DNA): TGTGCCAGCAGTTCGGGGCCCGATCAGCCCCAGCATTTT. The chain has TRBV12-3 or TRBV12-4 and TRBJ1-5, with D tentatively TRBD1 (5 bases). Trimming took 4 bases from V and 5 from J, leaving 9 bases between them. There are 13 residues in the CDR3.

This clonotype was found many times. The rearrangement links TRBV28 to TRBJ2-3; 7 nucleotides line up with TRBD1. Germline V gene sequence: CDR1 MDHEN, CDR2 SYDVKM. The CDR3 loop spans 15 amino acids. The V and J ends lost 5 bases and 3 bases, in that order; junction bases with no gene match: 8. CDR3 sequence (DNA): TGTGCCAGCAGTACCCCGACAGGGAGTACAGATACGCAGTATTTT. The encoded protein is CASSTPTGSTDTQYF.

This chain links TRBV9 with TRBJ1-3, with D hard to call. This CDR3 is built from 15 residues. Trimming stripped 2 bases from V and 0 bases from J, with 9 bases between. Per germline, CDR1 SGDLS and CDR2 YYNGEE. CDR3 residues: CASSVDGSSGNTIYF. The CDR3 region has the DNA TGTGCCAGCAGCGTCGACGGAAGCTCTGGAAACACCATATATTTT.